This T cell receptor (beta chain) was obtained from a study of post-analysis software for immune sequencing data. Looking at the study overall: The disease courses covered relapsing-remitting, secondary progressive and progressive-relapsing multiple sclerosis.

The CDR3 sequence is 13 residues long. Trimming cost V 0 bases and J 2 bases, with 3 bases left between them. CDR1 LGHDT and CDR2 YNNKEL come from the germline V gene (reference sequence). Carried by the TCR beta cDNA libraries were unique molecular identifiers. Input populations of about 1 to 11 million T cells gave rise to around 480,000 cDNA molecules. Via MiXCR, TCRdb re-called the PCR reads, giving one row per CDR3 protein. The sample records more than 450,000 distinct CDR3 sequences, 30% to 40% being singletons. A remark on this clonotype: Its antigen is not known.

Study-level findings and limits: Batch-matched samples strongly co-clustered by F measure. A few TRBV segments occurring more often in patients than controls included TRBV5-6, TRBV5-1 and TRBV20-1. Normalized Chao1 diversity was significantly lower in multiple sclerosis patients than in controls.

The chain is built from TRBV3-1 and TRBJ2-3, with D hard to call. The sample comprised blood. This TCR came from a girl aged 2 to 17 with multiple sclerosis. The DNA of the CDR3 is TGTGCCAGCAGCCAAGACATCACAGATACGCAGTATTTT. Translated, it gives CASSQDITDTQYF.